One sample yielded the 11 T cell receptor beta chains listed below, sequenced in a study of monozygotic twins with inflammatory bowel disease. TCRdb re-called the 5' RACE reads, yielding one record per CDR3 amino acid sequence without DNA. This sample's table has about 330,000 distinct CDR3 sequences. The sample taken for sequencing was blood. The receptors derive from a human donor with ulcerative colitis or Crohn's disease, or a healthy co-twin of an affected twin (not recorded which).

V and J are TRBV20-1 and TRBJ2-7; TCRdb proposes TRBD2, but this gene call is untestable without DNA. CDR1 and CDR2 from the germline V gene are DFQATT and SNEGSKA (reference sequence). This CDR3 has 15 amino acids. This chain's CDR3 is CSAGTGLELSDEQYF.

The CDR3 loop is CASSPGRFSSGNTIYF. V is TRBV7-2 and J is TRBJ1-3. In germline, CDR1 is SGHTA, CDR2 FQGNSA. This CDR3 spans 16 amino acids.

The CDR3 is CASSIQGAQVTEAFF. The chain employs TRBV19 and TRBJ1-1; the TCRdb call, TRBD1, lacks DNA for checking. From germline, CDR1 is LNHDA and CDR2 SQIVND (reference sequence). The CDR3 has 15 residues. Drawing the rest from reference TRBV19 and TRBJ1-1, the complete variable domain is DGGITQSPKYLFRKEGQNVTLSCEQNLNHDAMYWYRQDPGQGLRLIYYSQIVNDFQKGDIAEGYSVSREKKESFPLTVTSAQKNPTAFYLCASSIQGAQVTEAFFGQGTRLTVV.

V usage is TRBV3-1 and J usage is TRBJ2-3. CDR1 is LGHDT, CDR2 YNNKEL, per germline (reference sequence). This CDR3 comprises 15 residues. This CDR3 reads CASSQDVGSIDTQYF.

The gene calls are TRBV5-1 and TRBJ2-1; the TRBD1 assignment by TCRdb is unverifiable without DNA. CDR3 size: 14 residues. Germline-derived CDR1 and CDR2 are SGHRS and YFSETQ. The chain's CDR3 is CASTRDRVGNEQFF.

The CDR3 loop reads CASSTGLAGNQETQYF. The rearrangement joins TRBV5-1 to TRBJ2-5; there is no DNA to check the TCRdb D call of TRBD2. Germline V gene sequence: CDR1 SGHRS, CDR2 YFSETQ. The CDR3 is 16 residues long.

The V gene is TRBV2, the J gene TRBJ2-5; TCRdb selects TRBD2, and the lack of DNA leaves this call unchecked. Germline-derived CDR1 and CDR2 are SNHLY and FYNNEI. There are 16 residues in the CDR3. CDR3 sequence: CASSEAASGVQETQYF.

The J gene is TRBJ2-7, the V gene TRBV18; TCRdb gives TRBD1 as the D gene, but with no DNA this cannot be confirmed. This CDR3 contains 16 residues. In germline, CDR1 is KGHSH, CDR2 LQKENI. CDR3 amino acids: CASSPRGQGNSYEQYF.

The chain uses TRBV5-1 and TRBJ2-7; TCRdb indicates TRBD1, and absent DNA this call remains unverified. The CDR3 sequence is 15 residues long. From germline, CDR1 is SGHRS and CDR2 YFSETQ. CDR3 loop: CASSFSGSSSYEQYF.

J is TRBJ2-5 and V is TRBV27; absent DNA, TCRdb's TRBD2 call cannot be checked. Germline CDR1 is MNHEY and CDR2 is SMNVEV (reference sequence). The CDR3 is 14 amino acids. The CDR3 is CASREAGMGETQYF.

The chain employs TRBV7-2 and TRBJ2-6. The germline V gene has CDR1 SGHTA and CDR2 FQGNSA. The CDR3 runs to 13 residues. The CDR3 sequence: CASRLSGANVLTF.